This T cell receptor (beta chain) was identified in a study of blood T cell repertoires in COVID-19. About the research overall: From T cells, B-cell-depleted T cells, or PBMCs came the material, which was cDNA or gDNA.

Libraries were prepared by immunoSEQ multiplex PCR; TCRdb keeps only in-frame clonotypes and omits some of them. The sample contains around 100,000 clones, roughly 91% of which appear only once. The germline V gene has CDR1 SGHRS and CDR2 YFSETQ. Losses at the gene ends were 4 bases for V and 8 bases for J; bases not matched to a gene: 8. There are 13 residues in the CDR3. V gene TRBV5-1 combines with J gene TRBJ1-2; TRBD1 matches 7 bases. This clonotype originated in a human donor in a cohort sampled during active COVID-19. Sequenced sample: peripheral blood. CDR3: CASSRQTGIGYTF. CDR3 sequence (DNA): TGCGCCAGCAGCCGGCAGACAGGGATCGGCTACACCTTC.